Below, 2 T cell receptor beta chains from the same sample are listed, as sequenced in a study. Each CDR3 protein gets one entry after TCRdb re-called the RT-PCR reads with MiXCR. The sample carries about 680,000 distinct CDR3 sequences, 11% to 15% recorded once. Specimen: memory CD4+ T cells from blood. Source of these receptors: a female donor in good health, serving as a healthy control.

The chain recombines TRBV6-2 or TRBV6-3 with TRBJ1-2, with TRBD1 matching over 7 bases. The junction had 5 bases not matched to a gene; V was cut back by 8 bases and J by 2 bases. Germline V lookup: CDR1 MNHEY, CDR2 SVGEGT. CDR3 length equals 13 residues. CDR3 region: CASWDRLNYGYTF. The CDR3 DNA reads TGTGCCAGCTGGGACAGACTCAACTATGGCTACACCTTC.

This clonotype was recorded a few times. The chain recombines TRBV24-1 with TRBJ2-1; no definite D call. Germline V gives CDR1 KGHDR, CDR2 SFDVKD. Trimming stripped 2 bases from V and 0 bases from J, with 13 bases between. CDR3 length: 17 residues. CDR3 protein: CATSDSPAVSSYNEQFF. CDR3 in DNA: TGTGCCACCAGTGATTCTCCGGCGGTGAGCTCCTACAATGAGCAGTTCTTC.